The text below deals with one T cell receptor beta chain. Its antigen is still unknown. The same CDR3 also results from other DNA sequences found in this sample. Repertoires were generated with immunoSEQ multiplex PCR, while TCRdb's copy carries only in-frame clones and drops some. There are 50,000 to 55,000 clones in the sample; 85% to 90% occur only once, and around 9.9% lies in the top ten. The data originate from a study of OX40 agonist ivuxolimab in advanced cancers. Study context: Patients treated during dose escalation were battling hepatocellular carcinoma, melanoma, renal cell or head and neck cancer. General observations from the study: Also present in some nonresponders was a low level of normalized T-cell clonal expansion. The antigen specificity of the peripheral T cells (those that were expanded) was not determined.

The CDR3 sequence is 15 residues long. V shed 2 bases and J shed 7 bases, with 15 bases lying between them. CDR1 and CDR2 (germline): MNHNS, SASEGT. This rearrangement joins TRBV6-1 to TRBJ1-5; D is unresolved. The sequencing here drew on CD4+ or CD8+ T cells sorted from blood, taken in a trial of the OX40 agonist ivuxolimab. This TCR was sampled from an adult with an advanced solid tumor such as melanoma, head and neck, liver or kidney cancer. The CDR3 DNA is TGTGCCAGCAGTGAAAGCTCTGGGAGGTACCAGCCCCAGCATTTT. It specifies CASSESSGRYQPQHF.